This TCR beta chain was captured in a study of T cell changes during pregnancy in multiple sclerosis (dated by TCRdb to about 2019). For the wider study: Changes in the T cell repertoire over the course of pregnancy were examined in this study in women with multiple sclerosis.

Libraries were constructed by the immunoSEQ multiplex PCR assay. What TCRdb holds here is the immuneACCESS table cut down to in-frame rearrangements. Part of the clones is not present; checked against another copy, under half of the missing clones reflect an unresolved V gene, and the others are unexplained. The sample has about 70,000 clones on record, 92% of them singletons. Approximately 1.5% of the sample goes to the ten largest clones. Regarding this clone: Its binding antigen is unknown. No base-level quality is on record; no much larger clone is a single base apart.

The cysteine opens and the phenylalanine closes a CDR3 of 16 amino acids. Of the read, only the CDR3 DNA is kept; its 48 bases are in frame from base 1. V lost 3 bases and J lost 4 bases; the stretch between them is 19 bases long. Looking up the germline V gene (reference sequence) yields CDR1 MNHEY and CDR2 SMNVEV. The sample here was peripheral blood, taken after pregnancy. The receptor was derived from a female donor with multiple sclerosis, enrolled in a pregnancy study. Recombination connected TRBV27 to TRBJ2-7; matching of 6 bases hints at TRBD2 as the D gene. The bases are TGTGCCAGCAGTTTCTCTTCGGGGGAGGTTTGGTACGAGCAGTACTTC. The resulting protein is CASSFSSGEVWYEQYF.